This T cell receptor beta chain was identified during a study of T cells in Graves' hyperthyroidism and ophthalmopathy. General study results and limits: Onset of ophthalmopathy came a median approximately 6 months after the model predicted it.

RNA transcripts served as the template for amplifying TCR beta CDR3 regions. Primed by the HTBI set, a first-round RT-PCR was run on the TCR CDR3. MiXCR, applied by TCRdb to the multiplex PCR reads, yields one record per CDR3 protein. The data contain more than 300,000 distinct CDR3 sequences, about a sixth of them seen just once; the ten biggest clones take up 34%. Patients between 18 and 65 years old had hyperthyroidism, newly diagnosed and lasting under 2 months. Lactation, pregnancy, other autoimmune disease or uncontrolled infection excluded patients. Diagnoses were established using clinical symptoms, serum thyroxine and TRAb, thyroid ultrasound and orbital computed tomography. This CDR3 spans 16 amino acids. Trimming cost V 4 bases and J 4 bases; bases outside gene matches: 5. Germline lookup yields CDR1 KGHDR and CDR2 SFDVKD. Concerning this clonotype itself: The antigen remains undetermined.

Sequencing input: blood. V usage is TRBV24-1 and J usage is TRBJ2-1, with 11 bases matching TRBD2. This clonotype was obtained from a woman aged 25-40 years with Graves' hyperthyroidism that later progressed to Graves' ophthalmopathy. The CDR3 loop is CATSDPGTSGYNEQFF. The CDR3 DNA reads TGTGCCACCAGTGACCCCGGGACTAGCGGATACAATGAGCAGTTCTTC.